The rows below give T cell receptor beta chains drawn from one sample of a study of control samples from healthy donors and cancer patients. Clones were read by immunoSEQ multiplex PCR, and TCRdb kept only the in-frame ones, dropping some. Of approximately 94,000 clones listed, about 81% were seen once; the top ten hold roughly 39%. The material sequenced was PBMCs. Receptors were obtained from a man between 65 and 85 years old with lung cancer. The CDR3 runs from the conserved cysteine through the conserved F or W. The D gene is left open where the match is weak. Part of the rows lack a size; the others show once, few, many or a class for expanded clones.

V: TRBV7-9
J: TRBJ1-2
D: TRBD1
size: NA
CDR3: CASSSGQGYYGYTF

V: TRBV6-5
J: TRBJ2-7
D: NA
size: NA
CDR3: CASGRIQGSSYEQYF

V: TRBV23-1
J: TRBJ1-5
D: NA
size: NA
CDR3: CAITHWGERSNQPQHF

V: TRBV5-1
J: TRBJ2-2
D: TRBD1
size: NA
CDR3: CASSSHGTVNTGELFF

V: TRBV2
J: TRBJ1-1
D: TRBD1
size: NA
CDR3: CASSELSGTGGLLSTEAFF

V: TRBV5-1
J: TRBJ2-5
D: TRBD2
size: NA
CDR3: CASSQQRGPGETQYF

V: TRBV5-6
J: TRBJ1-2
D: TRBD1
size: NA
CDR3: CASSLAGTGGRGYTF

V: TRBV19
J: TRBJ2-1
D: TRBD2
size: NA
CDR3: CASRTGTSGGPFF

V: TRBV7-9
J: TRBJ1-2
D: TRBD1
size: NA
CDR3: CASSLPPGQGYGYTF

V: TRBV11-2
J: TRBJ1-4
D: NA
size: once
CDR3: CASSLVGQKGVEKLFF

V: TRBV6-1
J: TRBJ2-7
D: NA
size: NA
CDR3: CASSETGTGVYEQYF

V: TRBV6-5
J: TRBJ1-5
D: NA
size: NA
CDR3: CASRADGNSNQPQHF

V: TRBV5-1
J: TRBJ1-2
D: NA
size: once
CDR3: CASSLEWTPNYGYTF

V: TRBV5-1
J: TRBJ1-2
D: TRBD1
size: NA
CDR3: CASSPTGTYGYTF

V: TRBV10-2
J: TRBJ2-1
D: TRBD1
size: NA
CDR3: CASGRQGNNEQFF

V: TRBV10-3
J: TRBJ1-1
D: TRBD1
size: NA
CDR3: CAIRGQGAVNTEAFF

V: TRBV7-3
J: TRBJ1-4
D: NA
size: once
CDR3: CASRPGRLFNEKLFF

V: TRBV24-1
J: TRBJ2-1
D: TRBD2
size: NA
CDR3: CATSDRTSYNEQFF

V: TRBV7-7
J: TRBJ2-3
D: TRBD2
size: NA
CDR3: CASSLTGGNTDTQYF

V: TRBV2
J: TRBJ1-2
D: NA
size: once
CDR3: CASSETPQGVYGYTF

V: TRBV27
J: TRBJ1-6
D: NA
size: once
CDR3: CASSLQNNSPLHF

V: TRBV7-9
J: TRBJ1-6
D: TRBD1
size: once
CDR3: CASTQGSPLHF

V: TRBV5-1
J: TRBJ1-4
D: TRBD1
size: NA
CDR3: CASRQGAGEKLFF

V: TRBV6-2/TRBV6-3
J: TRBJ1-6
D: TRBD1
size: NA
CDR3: CASSYTGGMRSPLHF

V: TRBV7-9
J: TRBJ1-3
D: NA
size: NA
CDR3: CASSRAASGNTIYF

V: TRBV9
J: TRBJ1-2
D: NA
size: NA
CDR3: CASSVGGQTPGGYTF

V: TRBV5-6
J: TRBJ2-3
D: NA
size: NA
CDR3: CASTLGWDTQYF

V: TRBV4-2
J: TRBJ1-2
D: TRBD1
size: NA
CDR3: CASSQDRGPKDYGYTF

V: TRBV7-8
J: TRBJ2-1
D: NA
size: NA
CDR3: CASSLAGSNEQFF

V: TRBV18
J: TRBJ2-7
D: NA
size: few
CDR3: CASSADRVGLYEQYF

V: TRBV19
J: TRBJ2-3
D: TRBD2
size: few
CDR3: CASSMAGGSTDTQYF

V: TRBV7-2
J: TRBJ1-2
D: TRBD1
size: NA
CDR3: CASSRTGNYGYTF

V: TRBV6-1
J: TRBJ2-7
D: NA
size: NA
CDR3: CASSETWGASSYEQYF

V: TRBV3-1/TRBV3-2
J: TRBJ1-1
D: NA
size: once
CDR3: CASSQARGRSEAFF

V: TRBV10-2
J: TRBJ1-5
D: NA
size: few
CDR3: CASRHTGTYSNQPQHF

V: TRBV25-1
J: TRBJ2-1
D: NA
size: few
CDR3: CASSDSRGIGGNEQFF

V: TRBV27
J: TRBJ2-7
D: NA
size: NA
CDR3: CASSLRAEDSYEQYF

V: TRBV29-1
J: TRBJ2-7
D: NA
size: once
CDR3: CSVEAAYEQYF

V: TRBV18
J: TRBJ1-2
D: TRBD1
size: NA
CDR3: CASSPDNRDRKGYTF

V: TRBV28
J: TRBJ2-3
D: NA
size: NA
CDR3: CASRDYSTDTQYF

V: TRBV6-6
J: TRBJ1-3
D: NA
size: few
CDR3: CASLPTQGGTGNTIYF

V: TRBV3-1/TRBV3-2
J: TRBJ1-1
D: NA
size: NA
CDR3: CASSQEGIGVFF

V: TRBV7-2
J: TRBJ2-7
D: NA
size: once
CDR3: CASSLGGPYEQYF

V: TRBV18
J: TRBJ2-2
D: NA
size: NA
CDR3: CASSQRQLNTGELFF

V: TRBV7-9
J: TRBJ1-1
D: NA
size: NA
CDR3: CASSPTGAEAFF

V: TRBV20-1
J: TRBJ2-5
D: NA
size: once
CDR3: CSATPQETQYF

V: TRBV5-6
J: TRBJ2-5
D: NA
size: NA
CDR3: CASSLRVQQETQYF

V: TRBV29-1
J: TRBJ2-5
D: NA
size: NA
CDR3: CSVGTYGGTQYF

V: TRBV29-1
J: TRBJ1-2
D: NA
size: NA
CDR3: CSVDSGYGYTF

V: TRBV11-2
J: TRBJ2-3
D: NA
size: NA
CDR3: CASLPGPLRSTDTQYF

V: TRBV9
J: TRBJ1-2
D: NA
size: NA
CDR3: CASSPNPGRESGYTF

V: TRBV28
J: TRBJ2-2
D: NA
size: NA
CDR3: CASRVVKGRLPGELFF

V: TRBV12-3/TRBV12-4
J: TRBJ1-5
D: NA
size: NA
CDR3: CASSLAGSQPQHF